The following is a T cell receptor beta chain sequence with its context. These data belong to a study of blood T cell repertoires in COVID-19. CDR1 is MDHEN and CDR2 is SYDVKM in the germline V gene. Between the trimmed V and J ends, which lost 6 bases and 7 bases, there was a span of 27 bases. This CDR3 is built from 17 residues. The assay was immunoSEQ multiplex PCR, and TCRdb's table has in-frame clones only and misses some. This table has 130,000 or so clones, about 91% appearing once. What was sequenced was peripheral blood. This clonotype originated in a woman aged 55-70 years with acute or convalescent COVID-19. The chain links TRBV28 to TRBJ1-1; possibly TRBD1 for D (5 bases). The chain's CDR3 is CASRGQGLRAPAFEAFF. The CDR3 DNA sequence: TGTGCCAGCAGGGGGCAGGGCCTCCGGGCCCCGGCTTTTGAAGCTTTCTTT.